Shown below are 18 T cell receptor beta chains from a single sample sequenced in a study of blood T cell repertoires in COVID-19. TCRdb keeps only in-frame clones here, not all; method: immunoSEQ multiplex PCR. The sample consists of roughly 28,000 clones, roughly 87% of them appearing once. The source material was peripheral blood. The source is a human donor with acute or convalescent COVID-19. The donor label of this sample is uncertain.

CDR3 nucleotides: TGTGCCAGCAGTTACCCCGACAGGGTTTGGACTGAAGCTTTCTTT. It codes for CASSYPDRVWTEAFF. The rearrangement uses TRBV6-2 or TRBV6-3 and TRBJ1-1, with 7 bases fitting TRBD1. Per germline, CDR1 MNHEY and CDR2 SVGEGT. V was pared by 2 bases and J by 5 bases, with 8 bases of the junction left unmatched. The length of the CDR3 is 15 residues.

This chain uses TRBV7-8 with TRBJ2-7; TRBD2 matches at 8 bases. V gave up 5 bases and J gave up 2 bases; unmatched junction bases: 5. Germline-derived CDR1 and CDR2 are SGHVS and FQNEAQ. The CDR3 consists of 14 residues. CDR3 coding DNA: TGTGCCAGCAGCCCCGGGACTAGGGCCTACGAGCAGTACTTC. Translation: CASSPGTRAYEQYF.

The chain's CDR3 is CAWSVRTRGAMNTEAFF. The CDR3 DNA is TGTGCCTGGAGTGTACGAACCCGCGGGGCAATGAACACTGAAGCTTTCTTT. V and J are TRBV30 and TRBJ1-1; D might be TRBD1 (5 bases). Trimming took off 0 bases at V and 0 bases at J, with 17 bases between the two ends. The CDR3 totals 17 residues. Germline V gives CDR1 GTSNPN, CDR2 SVGIG (reference sequence).

In its sample, this clone was seen once. The chain is built from TRBV6-1 and TRBJ1-3; 9 bases match TRBD1. The CDR3 is made up of 15 amino acids. Germline CDR1 is MNHNS and CDR2 is SASEGT. V trimming: 0 bases; J trimming: 9 bases; junction bases outside the gene matches: 6. The CDR3 DNA is TGTGCCAGCAGTGAAGCCGGGACAGGGCGAGGCACCATATATTTT. It encodes CASSEAGTGRGTIYF.

The chain joins TRBV18 to TRBJ2-7, with D perhaps TRBD2 (5 bases). This CDR3 comprises 17 residues. The germline CDR1 and CDR2 sequences are KGHSH and LQKENI. The ends were cut back, 2 bases at V and 1 base at J, with 18 bases in the middle. This CDR3 is CASSPRIVGAPSYEQYF. The CDR3 DNA reads TGTGCCAGCTCACCAAGGATAGTGGGAGCCCCTTCCTACGAGCAGTACTTC.

This clone has more than one count but fewer than ten. This chain uses TRBV25-1 with TRBJ1-1, with D possibly being TRBD1 (5 bases). This CDR3 is built from 15 residues. Trimming removed 6 bases from V and 3 bases from J, with 17 bases in between. Germline-derived CDR1 and CDR2 are MGHDK and SYGVNS. In DNA, the CDR3 is TGTGCCAGCAGGCGGGGCGGTGGTTGGGACACTGAAGCTTTCTTT. Translated, it gives CASRRGGGWDTEAFF.

The chain joins TRBV6-4 to TRBJ1-1; D might be TRBD1 (6 bases). The V end lost 4 bases, the J end lost 1 base, and 16 bases lay between the germline ends. Germline V gene data show CDR1 as MRHNA and CDR2 as SNTAGT. The CDR3 extends over 16 amino acids. The DNA of the CDR3 is TGTGCCAGCAGTGTCGAATACAGGGTGGGGAACACTGAAGCTTTCTTT. Encoded protein: CASSVEYRVGNTEAFF.

J is TRBJ2-5 and V is TRBV11-2, with 13 positions matching TRBD2. The V and J ends lost 5 bases and 6 bases, in that order; junction bases with no gene match: 3. The germline gives CDR1 SGHAT, CDR2 FQNNGV. This CDR3 is built from 14 residues. The CDR3 is CASSPLAGGKTQYF. The CDR3 coding sequence is TGTGCCAGCAGCCCACTAGCGGGGGGGAAGACCCAGTACTTC. The variable domain in full, with the rest retrieved from reference TRBV11-2 and TRBJ2-5, is EAGVAQSPRYKIIEKRQSVAFWCNPISGHATLYWYQQILGQGPKLLIQFQNNGVVDDSQLPKDRFSAERLKGVDSTLKIQPAKLEDSAVYLCASSPLAGGKTQYFGPGTRLLVL.

The chain couples TRBV5-1 to TRBJ2-5; 10 bases are shared with TRBD2. Germline CDR1 SGHRS, CDR2 YFSETQ. The junction had 4 bases not matched to a gene; V was cut back by 4 bases and J by 1 base. The CDR3 is 15 amino acids. The CDR3: CASSPGLATQETQYF. CDR3 bases: TGCGCCAGCAGCCCGGGACTAGCGACCCAAGAGACCCAGTACTTC.

The gene calls are TRBV11-2 and TRBJ2-7; the match to TRBD2 covers 12 bases. Germline V gene lookup returns CDR1 SGHAT and CDR2 FQNNGV. The J segment lost 4 bases and the V segment lost 1 base, leaving 5 bases of the junction unmatched. CDR3 length: 16 amino acids. The CDR3 DNA reads TGTGCCAGCAGCTTAGGGCCTAGCGGGAGGGCGTACGAGCAGTACTTC. Its protein product is CASSLGPSGRAYEQYF.

The V call is TRBV2, the J call TRBJ2-5, with 9 bases matching TRBD2. The CDR3 is 15 amino acids. After removal of 1 base from V and 9 bases from J, the junction contained 9 bases not matched to a gene. CDR1 is SNHLY and CDR2 is FYNNEI in the germline V gene. CDR3 loop: CASSEESGGYLAQYF. The CDR3 DNA follows: TGTGCCAGCAGTGAAGAAAGCGGGGGGTATTTGGCCCAGTACTTC.

In this sample, this clone turned up a few times. As DNA, the CDR3 is TGCGCCAGCAGCTTGGCTGGACAGGGGGCTGGTGGCTACACCTTC. It codes for CASSLAGQGAGGYTF. The rearrangement joins TRBV5-1 to TRBJ1-2, with 11 bases aligning to TRBD1. CDR3 length: 15 amino acids. J gave up 7 bases and V 0 bases, and 5 bases lay outside the gene matches. CDR1 is SGHRS and CDR2 is YFSETQ in the germline V gene.

This sequence joins TRBV10-2 and TRBJ1-2; possible D gene TRBD1, 5 bases. The CDR3 runs 15 residues. Germline-derived CDR1 and CDR2 are WSHSY and SAAADI. V was shortened by 5 bases and J by 3 bases, with 16 bases between the two germline ends. The CDR3 nucleotides are TGCGCCAGCAGTCAATTTGCCAGGGAAGACTATGGCTACACCTTC. Translation gives CASSQFAREDYGYTF.

This clone appeared once. The V gene is TRBV4-2, the J gene TRBJ2-7; D perhaps matches TRBD2 (6 bases). The V end lost 3 bases, the J end lost 2 bases, and 23 bases lay between the germline ends. In germline, CDR1 is LGHNA, CDR2 YNFKEQ. The CDR3 extends over 18 amino acids. The CDR3 here is CASSQGGAPGAVAYEQYF. The CDR3 DNA follows: TGTGCCAGCAGCCAGGGCGGGGCACCTGGGGCAGTAGCCTACGAGCAGTACTTC.

This chain links TRBV28 with TRBJ1-2; no clear D gene. Germline V gene lookup returns CDR1 MDHEN and CDR2 SYDVKM. The ends were cut back, 3 bases at V and 5 bases at J, with 13 bases in the middle. CDR3 length equals 14 residues. The CDR3 is CASSFSRRGYGYTF. In nucleotides, the CDR3 is TGTGCCAGCAGTTTCTCCCGACGAGGTTATGGCTACACCTTC.

This chain links TRBV10-1 with TRBJ1-2, with D tentatively TRBD1 (5 bases). Per germline, CDR1 WNHNN and CDR2 SYGVQD (reference sequence). This CDR3 spans 19 amino acids. With 4 bases removed from V and 7 bases from J, the gap between germline ends came to 31 bases. CDR3 nucleotide sequence: TGCGCCAGCAGTGTCCCTATAAGACGGGTGGGGGGACTACCCCGTGGCTACACCTTC. Protein: CASSVPIRRVGGLPRGYTF.

In nucleotides, the CDR3 is TGTGCCAGTAGTCCAGGACTAGCGCCCATCTCCTACGAGCAGTACTTC. Translating it yields CASSPGLAPISYEQYF. The chain is built from TRBV19 and TRBJ2-7, with 9 positions matching TRBD2. Germline V CDR1 and CDR2: LNHDA, SQIVND (reference sequence). This CDR3 has 16 amino acids. V lost 5 bases and J lost 0; bases outside the gene matches: 8.

The chain has TRBV19 and TRBJ2-1, with 8 bases lining up with TRBD1. Per the germline V gene, CDR1 is LNHDA and CDR2 is SQIVND (reference sequence). The CDR3 is 15 residues long. V trimming: 6 bases; J trimming: 6 bases; junction bases outside the gene matches: 10. CDR3 nucleotide sequence: TGTGCCAGTAGAAGAAGGGACAGGCTGACCAATGAGCAGTTCTTC. Protein sequence: CASRRRDRLTNEQFF.